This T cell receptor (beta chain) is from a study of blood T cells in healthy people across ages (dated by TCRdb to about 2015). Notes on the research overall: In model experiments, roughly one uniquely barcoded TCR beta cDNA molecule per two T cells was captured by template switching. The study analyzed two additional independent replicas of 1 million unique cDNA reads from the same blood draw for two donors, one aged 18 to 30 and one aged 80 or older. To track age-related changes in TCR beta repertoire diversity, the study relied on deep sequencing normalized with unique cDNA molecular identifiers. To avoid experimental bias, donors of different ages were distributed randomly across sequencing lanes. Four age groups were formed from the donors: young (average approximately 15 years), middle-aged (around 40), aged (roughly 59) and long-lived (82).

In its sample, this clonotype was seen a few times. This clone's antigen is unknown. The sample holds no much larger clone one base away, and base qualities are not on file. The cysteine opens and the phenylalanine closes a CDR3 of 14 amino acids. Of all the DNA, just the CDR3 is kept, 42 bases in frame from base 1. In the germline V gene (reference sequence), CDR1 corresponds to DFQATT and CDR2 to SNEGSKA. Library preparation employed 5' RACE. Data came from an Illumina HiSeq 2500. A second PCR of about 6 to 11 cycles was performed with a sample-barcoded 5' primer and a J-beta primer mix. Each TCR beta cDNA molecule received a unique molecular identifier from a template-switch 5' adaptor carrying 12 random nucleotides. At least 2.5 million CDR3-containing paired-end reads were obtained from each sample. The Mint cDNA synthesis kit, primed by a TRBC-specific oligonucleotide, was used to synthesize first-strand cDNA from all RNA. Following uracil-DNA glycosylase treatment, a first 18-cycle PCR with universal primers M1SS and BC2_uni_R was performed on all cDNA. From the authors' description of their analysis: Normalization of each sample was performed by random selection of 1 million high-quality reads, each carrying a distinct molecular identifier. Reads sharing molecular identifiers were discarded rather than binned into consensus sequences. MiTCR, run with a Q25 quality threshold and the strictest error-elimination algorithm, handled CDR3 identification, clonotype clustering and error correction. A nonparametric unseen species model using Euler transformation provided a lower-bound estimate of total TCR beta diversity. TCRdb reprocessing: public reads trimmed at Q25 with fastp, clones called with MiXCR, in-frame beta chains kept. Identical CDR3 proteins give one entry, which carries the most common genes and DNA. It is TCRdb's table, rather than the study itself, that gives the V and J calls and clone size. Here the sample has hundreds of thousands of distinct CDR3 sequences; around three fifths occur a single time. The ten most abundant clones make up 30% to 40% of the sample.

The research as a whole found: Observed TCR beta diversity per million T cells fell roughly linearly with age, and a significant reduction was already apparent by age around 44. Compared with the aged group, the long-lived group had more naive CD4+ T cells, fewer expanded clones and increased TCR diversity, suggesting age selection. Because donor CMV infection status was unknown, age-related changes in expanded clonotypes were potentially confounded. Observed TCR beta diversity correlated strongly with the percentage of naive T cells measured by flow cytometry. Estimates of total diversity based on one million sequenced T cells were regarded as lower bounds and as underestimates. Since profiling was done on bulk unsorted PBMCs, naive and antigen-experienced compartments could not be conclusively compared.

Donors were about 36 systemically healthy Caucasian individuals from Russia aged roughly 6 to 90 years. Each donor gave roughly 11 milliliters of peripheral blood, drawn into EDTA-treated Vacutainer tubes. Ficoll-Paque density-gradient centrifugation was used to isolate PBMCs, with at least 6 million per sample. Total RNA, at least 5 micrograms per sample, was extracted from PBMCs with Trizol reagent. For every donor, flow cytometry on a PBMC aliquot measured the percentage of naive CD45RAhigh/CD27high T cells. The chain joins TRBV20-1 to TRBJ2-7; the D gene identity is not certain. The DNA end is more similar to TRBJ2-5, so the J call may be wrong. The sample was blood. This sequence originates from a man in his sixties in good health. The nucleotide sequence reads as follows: TGCAGTGCTAGAGGGTCTCGCTGGGAAGAGACCCAGTACTTC. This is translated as CSARGSRWEETQYF.